Below, one TCR beta chain is given with its context. Its target is unknown. This entry belongs to a study of T cell responses to AZD1222 COVID-19 vaccine. General study findings and limits: Clonal diversity may have been underestimated, and the donors were mostly white British, with more females than males. With two AZD1222 doses given, Spike-specific TCR breadth and depth both rose. At baseline, seropositivity was found in only 5 to 7 AZD1222 recipients. Nearly half of spike-specific TCRs reportedly target unmutated variant regions.

TCRdb's copy holds only in-frame clones and misses some; the assay was immunoSEQ multiplex PCR. This table holds around 99,000 clones, over 75% found once. Sequencing was performed on peripheral blood, taken 28 days after the second AZD1222 dose. This TCR was sampled from an adult who received the AZD1222 COVID-19 vaccine.

The CDR3 spells CASSQGTSPTTYEQYF. The CDR3 DNA reads as TGTGCCAGCAGCCAGGGAACTAGCCCCACGACCTACGAGCAGTACTTC. The rearrangement joins TRBV7-2 to TRBJ2-7; possible D gene TRBD2, 6 bases. CDR1 is SGHTA, CDR2 FQGNSA, per germline. The ends were cut back, 5 bases at V and 2 bases at J, with 19 bases in the middle. The CDR3 runs 16 residues.